Below are 27 T cell receptor beta chains sequenced from a single sample in a study of T cells in tuberculosis. Time point meaning: new active TB diagnosis, blood taken before or within 7 days of starting treatment. TCRdb's table, derived via immunoSEQ multiplex PCR, lists solely in-frame clones and lacks some. The sample includes around 40,000 clones, roughly 94% of them seen just once. The sample was PBMCs, taken at tuberculosis diagnosis. The receptors were gathered from an adult with tuberculosis.

The chain couples TRBV2 to TRBJ2-7; TRBD1 matches 7 bases. The CDR3 contains 15 residues. The V gene end was trimmed by 2 bases and the J gene end by 1 base; junction bases not matched to a gene: 5. Germline V gene data show CDR1 as SNHLY and CDR2 as FYNNEI. The CDR3 sequence is CASSEPTGKSYEQYF. The CDR3 DNA sequence: TGTGCCAGCAGTGAACCGACAGGGAAGTCCTACGAGCAGTACTTC.

The rearrangement uses TRBV5-6 and TRBJ1-1; 7 bases are shared with TRBD1. The CDR3 sequence is 14 residues long. V trimming: 4 bases; J trimming: 5 bases; junction bases outside the gene matches: 8. CDR1 and CDR2 (germline): SGHDT, YYEEEE. The CDR3 reads CASSTTGKGTEAFF. DNA of the CDR3: TGTGCCAGCAGCACGACAGGGAAGGGGACTGAAGCTTTCTTT.

The gene calls are TRBV7-9 and TRBJ2-1; 7 bases map to TRBD1. Looked up from germline, CDR1 is SEHNR and CDR2 is FQNEAQ (reference sequence). The J segment lost 2 bases and the V segment lost 4 bases, leaving 5 bases of the junction unmatched. This CDR3 comprises 15 residues. As DNA, the CDR3 is TGTGCCAGCAGCTCCCGGGGACAGCCCTACAATGAGCAGTTCTTC. Amino acid sequence: CASSSRGQPYNEQFF.

This clone was detected only once. The rearrangement joins TRBV6-1 to TRBJ2-7; possible D gene TRBD1, 6 bases. Trimming took 5 bases from V and 1 from J, leaving 15 bases between them. This CDR3 spans 15 amino acids. Germline V gives CDR1 MNHNS, CDR2 SASEGT. The DNA for the CDR3 is TGTGCCAGCAGTCAAATCTTTACAGGGTCCTACGAGCAGTACTTC. Translated, it gives CASSQIFTGSYEQYF.

The chain is built from TRBV9 and TRBJ1-1, with 9 bases matching TRBD1. This CDR3 is built from 13 residues. Germline V gene lookup returns CDR1 SGDLS and CDR2 YYNGEE. J lost 7 bases, V lost 5 bases, and 6 bases had no gene match. The CDR3 is CASRTGGTHEAFF. CDR3 coding DNA: TGTGCCAGCAGGACAGGGGGGACCCATGAAGCTTTCTTT.

In DNA, the CDR3 is TGCGCCAGCAGCCAAGAATGGGGGCTATACGAGCAGTACTTC. It codes for CASSQEWGLYEQYF. The rearrangement links TRBV4-3 to TRBJ2-7, with a weak D call TRBD1 (6 bases). Germline CDR1 LGHNA, CDR2 YSLEER. The CDR3 length is 14 residues. V was trimmed by 0 bases and J by 4 bases, leaving 10 bases between them.

This clone occurred once. The rearrangement links TRBV30 to TRBJ2-3; 11 bases line up with TRBD2. Germline loops: CDR1 GTSNPN, CDR2 SVGIG (reference sequence). There are 15 residues in the CDR3. Germline trimming cut 2 bases from V and 1 base from J; bases unmatched to any gene: 2. In DNA form, the CDR3 reads TGTGCCTGGAGTACGGGACTAGCGGGCACAGATACGCAGTATTTT. Residues: CAWSTGLAGTDTQYF.

The chain links TRBV2 to TRBJ2-1; D gene uncertain. The germline V gene encodes CDR1 SNHLY and CDR2 FYNNEI. Trimming cost V 7 bases and J 14 bases, with 15 bases left between them. The CDR3 has 11 amino acids. The CDR3 sequence is CASMFQSSKFF. The CDR3 region has the DNA TGTGCCAGCATGTTTCAGTCTAGTAAGTTCTTC.

The gene calls are TRBV10-3 and TRBJ2-7; 10 positions agree with TRBD2. The CDR3 consists of 16 residues. J lost 2 bases, V lost 0 bases, and 4 bases had no gene match. Looked up from germline, CDR1 is ENHRY and CDR2 is SYGVKD. Written as DNA, the CDR3 is TGTGCCATCAGTGAGTCTCAGCGGGGGGGACCCTACGAGCAGTACTTC. Residues: CAISESQRGGPYEQYF.

The chain carries TRBV5-1 and TRBJ2-7; TRBD2 matches at 14 bases. The germline CDR1 and CDR2 sequences are SGHRS and YFSETQ. Trimming cost V 4 bases and J 0 bases; bases outside gene matches: 3. CDR3 length equals 16 residues. The CDR3 spells CASSPGTSGGSYEQYF. CDR3 in DNA: TGCGCCAGCAGCCCGGGGACTAGCGGGGGCTCCTACGAGCAGTACTTC.

V usage is TRBV10-3 and J usage is TRBJ2-2; 7 nucleotides agree with TRBD2. Trimming cost V 4 bases and J 1 base; bases outside gene matches: 6. There are 16 residues in the CDR3. Germline assignment: CDR1 ENHRY and CDR2 SYGVKD. The CDR3 loop is CAISAGGRRNTGELFF. CDR3 nucleotide sequence: TGTGCCATCAGTGCGGGGGGACGGCGGAACACCGGGGAGCTGTTTTTT.

This clone was detected only once. V is TRBV30 and J is TRBJ2-3; 11 bases line up with TRBD2. The CDR3 has 13 residues. Trimming cost V 7 bases and J 9 bases; bases outside gene matches: 9. Germline V gene lookup returns CDR1 GTSNPN and CDR2 SVGIG (reference sequence). The CDR3 loop is CASILAGGGTQYF. In DNA, the CDR3 is TGTGCCTCCATCCTAGCGGGGGGAGGGACGCAGTATTTT.

This clone is a singleton in its sample. The CDR3 sequence is CASSIAGPSTDTQYF. The CDR3 DNA sequence: TGTGCCAGCAGTATCGCGGGGCCTAGCACAGATACGCAGTATTTT. This sequence joins TRBV28 and TRBJ2-3; possible D gene TRBD2, 6 bases. The CDR3 runs to 15 residues. Trimming cost V 5 bases and J 0 bases, with 12 bases left between them. Per germline, CDR1 MDHEN and CDR2 SYDVKM. The full variable domain, in which reference TRBV28 and TRBJ2-3 provide the parts outside the CDR3, is DVKVTQSSRYLVKRTGEKVFLECVQDMDHENMFWYRQDPGLGLRLIYFSYDVKMKEKGDIPEGYSVSREKKERFSLILESASTNQTSMYLCASSIAGPSTDTQYFGPGTRLTVL.

The gene calls are TRBV4-3 and TRBJ1-1; D gene unclear. V lost 5 bases and J 7 bases, leaving 14 bases between the germline ends. CDR3 length equals 13 residues. The V gene's germline CDR1 is LGHNA and CDR2 YSLEER. In nucleotides, the CDR3 is TGCGCCAGCAGCTCAGGAGGACGGGGTGAAGCTTTCTTT. Encoded protein: CASSSGGRGEAFF.

The V gene is TRBV29-1, the J gene TRBJ2-7, with TRBD1 as a possible D gene (5 bases). CDR3 length: 13 amino acids. V lost 5 bases, J lost 2 bases, and 13 bases lay in between. Germline CDR1 reads SQVTM; CDR2 reads ANQGSEA. CDR3 protein: CSVSPTVAYEQYF. The CDR3 DNA follows: TGCAGCGTTTCCCCGACAGTGGCCTACGAGCAGTACTTC.

The rearrangement uses TRBV18 and TRBJ1-2; TRBD1 matches at 8 bases. Losses at the gene ends were 0 bases for V and 3 bases for J; bases not matched to a gene: 0. In germline, CDR1 is KGHSH, CDR2 LQKENI. The CDR3 loop spans 14 amino acids. The DNA of the CDR3 is TGTGCCAGCTCACCACCGGGACAGGACTATGGCTACACCTTC. Translated, it gives CASSPPGQDYGYTF.

This chain connects TRBV2 to TRBJ1-5; a possible D gene is TRBD1 (5 bases). V lost 4 bases, J lost 6 bases, and 13 bases lay in between. Germline V gene sequence: CDR1 SNHLY, CDR2 FYNNEI. The CDR3 has 14 amino acids. As DNA, the CDR3 is TGTGCCAGCAGTGTTCGGGGGGACGGTCAGCCCCAGCATTTT. This sequence encodes CASSVRGDGQPQHF.

The gene calls are TRBV5-1 and TRBJ1-3; 7 bases match TRBD1. The germline V gene has CDR1 SGHRS and CDR2 YFSETQ. Losses at the gene ends were 2 bases for V and 4 bases for J; bases not matched to a gene: 6. This CDR3 has 15 amino acids. The CDR3 DNA sequence: TGCGCCAGCAGCTTACAGGGGTACCTAGGAAACACCATATATTTT. Amino acid sequence: CASSLQGYLGNTIYF.

The chain carries TRBV5-1 and TRBJ2-3; the D gene is possibly TRBD1 (5 bases). Germline CDR1 SGHRS, CDR2 YFSETQ. The length of the CDR3 is 16 residues. Trimming took 0 bases from V and 2 from J, leaving 13 bases between them. CDR3 in DNA: TGCGCCAGCAGCTTGGCCTTGACAGTTAACACAGATACGCAGTATTTT. Translating it yields CASSLALTVNTDTQYF.

The CDR3 protein is CASSGQGARNGYTF. The CDR3, as DNA: TGTGCCAGCAGCGGACAGGGGGCGCGGAATGGCTACACCTTC. V and J are TRBV2 and TRBJ1-2, with 11 bases fitting TRBD1. The CDR3 is 14 amino acids. The V and J ends lost 6 bases and 6 bases, in that order; junction bases with no gene match: 6. CDR1 SNHLY and CDR2 FYNNEI come from the germline V gene. The variable domain in full, with the rest retrieved from reference TRBV2 and TRBJ1-2, is EPEVTQTPSHQVTQMGQEVILRCVPISNHLYFYWYRQILGQKVEFLVSFYNNEISEKSEIFDDQFSVERPDGSNFTLKIRSTKLEDSAMYFCASSGQGARNGYTFGSGTRLTVV.

CDR3 DNA sequence: TGTGCCAGCAGCCCCCAGGGGCAGAGGACCGGGGAGCTGTTTTTT. Protein product: CASSPQGQRTGELFF. This chain uses TRBV5-4 with TRBJ2-2; tentative D call: TRBD1 (6 bases). V was pared by 4 bases and J by 5 bases, with 15 bases between. The V gene's germline CDR1 is SGHNT and CDR2 YYREEE (reference sequence). CDR3 size: 15 residues.

The chain uses TRBV6-6 and TRBJ2-5; no clear D gene. V was shortened by 5 bases and J by 3 bases, with 7 bases between the two germline ends. There are 12 residues in the CDR3. Germline V gene sequence: CDR1 MNHNY, CDR2 SVGAGI (reference sequence). The CDR3 DNA sequence: TGTGCCAGCAGTCCCGGTAAAGAGACCCAGTACTTC. Amino acids: CASSPGKETQYF.

This chain joins TRBV19 and TRBJ2-3; 7 bases map to TRBD1. Germline assignment: CDR1 LNHDA and CDR2 SQIVND (reference sequence). The CDR3 has 15 amino acids. V dropped 3 bases and J dropped 3; count of bases not matched to a gene: 6. As DNA, the CDR3 is TGTGCCAGTAGTATCGGGCAGGGGGTAACAGATACGCAGTATTTT. Translation gives CASSIGQGVTDTQYF.

The CDR3 loop is CSVEVTGARDTQYF. The DNA for the CDR3 is TGCAGCGTTGAGGTTACAGGGGCGCGAGATACGCAGTATTTT. This sequence joins TRBV29-1 and TRBJ2-3; 7 bases agree with TRBD1. V lost 3 bases to trimming and J lost 5 bases; unmatched junction nucleotides: 8. From germline, CDR1 is SQVTM and CDR2 ANQGSEA. The CDR3 sequence is 14 residues long.

This clone appeared a few times. The V and J genes are TRBV11-3 and TRBJ1-2; possibly TRBD1 for D (6 bases). The germline CDR1 and CDR2 sequences are SGHNT and YENEEA. The CDR3 totals 12 residues. Trimming shortened V by 5 bases and J by 13 bases, and 17 bases separated the two germline ends. Here the CDR3 reads CASSHSDRSFTF. The CDR3 nucleotides read TGTGCCAGCAGCCATTCGGACAGATCATTCACCTTC.

About this clone: The same CDR3 also results from other DNA sequences found in this sample. The CDR3 here is CASSVGQGGQPQHF. For the CDR3, the DNA is TGTGCCAGCAGCGTGGGACAGGGCGGTCAGCCCCAGCATTTT. The rearrangement links TRBV9 to TRBJ1-5; 9 nucleotides align to TRBD1. V lost 2 bases, J lost 6 bases, and 3 bases stayed unmatched. This CDR3 has 14 amino acids. The germline CDR1 and CDR2 sequences are SGDLS and YYNGEE. The full variable domain, completed using reference TRBV9 and TRBJ1-5, is DSGVTQTPKHLITATGQRVTLRCSPRSGDLSVYWYQQSLDQGLQFLIQYYNGEERAKGNILERFSAQQFPDLHSELNLSSLELGDSALYFCASSVGQGGQPQHFGDGTRLSIL.

The V gene is TRBV15, the J gene TRBJ2-7, with 10 bases fitting TRBD1. Trimming at V came to 0 bases and at J to 2 bases, leaving 4 bases not matched to a gene. CDR1 is LNHNV, CDR2 YYDKDF, per germline (reference sequence). This CDR3 has 16 residues. The CDR3 DNA follows: TGTGCCACCAGCAGAGACAGGGACAGGGGCCCCTACGAGCAGTACTTC. This translates into CATSRDRDRGPYEQYF.